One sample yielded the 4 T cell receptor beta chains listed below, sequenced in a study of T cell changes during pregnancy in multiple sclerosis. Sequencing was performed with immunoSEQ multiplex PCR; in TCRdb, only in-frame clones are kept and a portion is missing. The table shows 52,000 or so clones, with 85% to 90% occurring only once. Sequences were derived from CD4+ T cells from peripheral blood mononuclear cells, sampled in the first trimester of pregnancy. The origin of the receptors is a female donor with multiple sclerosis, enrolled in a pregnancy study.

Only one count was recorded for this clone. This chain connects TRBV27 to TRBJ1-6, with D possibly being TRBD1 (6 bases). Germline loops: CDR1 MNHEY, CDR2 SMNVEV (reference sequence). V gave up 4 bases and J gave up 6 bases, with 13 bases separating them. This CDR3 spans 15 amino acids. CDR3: CASSSLQGTNSPLHF. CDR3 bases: TGTGCCAGCAGTTCCTTACAGGGAACTAATTCACCCCTCCACTTT.

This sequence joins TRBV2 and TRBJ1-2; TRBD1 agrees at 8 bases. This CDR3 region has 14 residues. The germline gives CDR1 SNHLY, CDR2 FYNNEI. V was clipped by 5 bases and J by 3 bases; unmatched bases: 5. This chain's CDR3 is CASSPDRGDYGYTF. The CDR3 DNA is TGTGCCAGCAGTCCTGACAGGGGAGACTATGGCTACACCTTC.

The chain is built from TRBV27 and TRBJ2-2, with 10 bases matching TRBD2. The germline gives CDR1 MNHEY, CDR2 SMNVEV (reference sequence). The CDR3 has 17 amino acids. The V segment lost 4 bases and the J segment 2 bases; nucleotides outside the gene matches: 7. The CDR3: CASSSKREGRNTGELFF. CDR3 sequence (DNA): TGTGCCAGCAGTTCTAAGCGGGAGGGCCGCAACACCGGGGAGCTGTTTTTT.

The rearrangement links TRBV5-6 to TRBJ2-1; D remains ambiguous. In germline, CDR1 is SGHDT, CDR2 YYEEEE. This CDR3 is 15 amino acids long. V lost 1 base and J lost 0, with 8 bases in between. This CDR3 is CASSLQVSSYNEQFF. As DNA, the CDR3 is TGTGCCAGCAGCTTGCAGGTGAGCTCCTACAATGAGCAGTTCTTC.